This passage covers 10 T cell receptor beta chains from one sample sequenced in a study of CD8+CD57+ T cells in acquired aplastic anemia. TCR beta VDJ and CDR3 profiles were obtained from a genomic DNA template. TCRdb re-derived calls from the reads in MiXCR, one entry per CDR3 protein. The profile shows about 180,000 distinct CDR3 sequences, around half of them singletons. The sample taken for sequencing was sorted CD4+, CD8+, or CD8+CD57+ T cells (not recorded which) from PBMCs. Receptor source: a human donor in good health.

As regards this clonotype: At one end, the junction sequence differs from germline, possibly due to a read error. The chain links TRBV18 to TRBJ2-7; 14 bases are shared with TRBD2. The germline gives CDR1 KGHSH, CDR2 LQKENI. This CDR3 comprises 15 residues. The CDR3 reads CASSPPGTSGGEQCF. CDR3 nucleotide sequence: TGTGCCAGCTCACCGCCCGGGACTAGCGGGGGCGAGCAGTGCTTC.

The chain joins TRBV4-2 to TRBJ2-2, with TRBD1 identical over 7 bases. From germline, CDR1 is LGHNA and CDR2 YNFKEQ. The CDR3 length is 16 residues. After removal of 4 bases from V and 1 base from J, the junction contained 6 bases not matched to a gene. CDR3 residues: CASSPPGQRNTGELFF. CDR3 sequence (DNA): TGTGCCAGCAGCCCTCCGGGACAGAGGAACACCGGGGAGCTGTTTTTT.

This clonotype showed up many times. The chain is built from TRBV9 and TRBJ1-2; a weak D match, TRBD1 (6 bases). Trimming shortened V by 0 bases and J by 7 bases, and 13 bases separated the two germline ends. There are 14 residues in the CDR3. CDR1 is SGDLS and CDR2 is YYNGEE in the germline V gene. The CDR3 loop is CASSVEGGLGGYTF. The DNA for the CDR3 is TGTGCCAGCAGCGTAGAGGGGGGGCTGGGTGGCTACACCTTC.

The chain links TRBV2 to TRBJ1-2; TRBD1 matches at 8 bases. Germline V gene data show CDR1 as SNHLY and CDR2 as FYNNEI. The CDR3 runs to 13 residues. J gave up 8 bases and V 7 bases, and 9 bases lay outside the gene matches. In nucleotides, the CDR3 is TGTGCCAGCAACGGACAGGGTTTGAGCGGCTACACCTTC. Translation gives CASNGQGLSGYTF.

The chain is built from TRBV20-1 and TRBJ2-7; TRBD1 agrees at 7 bases. The CDR3 is 12 residues long. CDR1 and CDR2 (germline): DFQATT, SNEGSKA (reference sequence). Here the CDR3 reads CRARTGDHEQYF. DNA of the CDR3: TGCAGGGCCAGAACAGGGGACCACGAGCAGTACTTC.

This clonotype has ten or more counts. This sequence joins TRBV20-1 and TRBJ2-1; a weak D match, TRBD1 (5 bases). The germline gives CDR1 DFQATT, CDR2 SNEGSKA (reference sequence). Trimming pared 6 bases from V and 4 bases from J, leaving 28 bases between. The CDR3 sequence is 18 residues long. CDR3 DNA: TGCAGTGCCACACTAAGGAATACGTCGCGGACACTTTACAATGAGCAGTTCTTC. It is translated as CSATLRNTSRTLYNEQFF.

This chain uses TRBV7-6 with TRBJ2-7, with a possible D match to TRBD2 (6 bases). Germline lookup yields CDR1 SGHVS and CDR2 FNYEAQ. Trimming removed 5 bases from V and 4 bases from J, with 12 bases in between. CDR3 length: 13 amino acids. The CDR3 DNA follows: TGTGCCAGCAGCCAGGGACTGTCTTACGAGCAGTACTTC. This codes for CASSQGLSYEQYF.

This CDR3 is CSAPDRTASTDTQYF. In DNA, the CDR3 is TGCAGTGCTCCGGACAGAACAGCAAGCACAGATACGCAGTATTTT. V and J are TRBV20-1 and TRBJ2-3; D is possibly TRBD1 (6 bases). Per the germline V gene, CDR1 is DFQATT and CDR2 is SNEGSKA (reference sequence). The length of the CDR3 is 15 residues. Trimming removed 5 bases from V and 0 bases from J, with 15 bases in between.

This clonotype was recorded a few times. The chain uses TRBV20-1 and TRBJ1-1, with D possibly matching TRBD1 (6 bases). The germline CDR1 and CDR2 sequences are DFQATT and SNEGSKA (reference sequence). V was pared by 5 bases and J by 1 base, with 14 bases between. This CDR3 contains 14 residues. CDR3 sequence reads: CSAFTATGNTEAFF. As DNA, the CDR3 is TGCAGTGCTTTCACTGCGACAGGGAACACTGAAGCTTTCTTT.

The chain employs TRBV4-1 and TRBJ2-1, with D tentatively TRBD2 (9 bases). The CDR3 is 22 residues long. The V end lost 2 bases, the J end lost 0 bases, and 29 bases lay between the germline ends. Looked up from germline, CDR1 is MGHRA and CDR2 is YSYEKL. CDR3 bases: TGCGCCAGCAGCCAACCAGGGGGCGCGAATAGCGGGAGTTTTTTCTCCTACAATGAGCAGTTCTTC. Translation gives CASSQPGGANSGSFFSYNEQFF.